This entry lists 21 T cell receptor beta chains sequenced from one sample in a study of CD8+CD57+ T cells in acquired aplastic anemia. CD8+CD57+ cell expansion had been shown by flow cytometry in patients chosen for sequencing. Genomic DNA was employed as the template in profiling TCR beta VDJ and CDR3. Each CDR3 protein is one row after TCRdb ran MiXCR on the reads. The table lists 200,000 to 300,000 distinct CDR3 sequences, 82% of them singletons. The sample taken for sequencing was sorted CD4+, CD8+, or CD8+CD57+ T cells (not recorded which) from PBMCs. Source of these receptors: a human donor with aplastic anemia.

In regard to this clonotype: One junction end does not reproduce the germline sequence, and a read error may be involved. This chain uses TRBV5-6 with TRBJ1-6; tentative D call: TRBD1 (6 bases). The CDR3 consists of 15 residues. Germline V gene sequence: CDR1 SGHDT, CDR2 YYEEEE. The CDR3 DNA is TGCGCCAGCAGCTTGGAGGGGGACCAGCGATCCCCCCTCCACTTT. Protein sequence: CASSLEGDQRSPLHF. Full variable domain (rest looked up from reference TRBV5-6 and TRBJ1-6): DAGVTQSPTHLIKTRGQQVTLRCSPKSGHDTVSWYQQALGQGPQFIFQYYEEEERQRGNFPDRFSGHQFPNYSSELNVNALLLGDSALYLCASSLEGDQRSPLHFGNGTRLTVT.

With regard to this clonotype: Germline is not matched at one junction end, which may reflect a read error. In DNA form, the CDR3 reads TGTGCCAGCAGCTTAGAGCTAGGACCTGATAATCAGCCTCAGCATTTT. Translated, it gives CASSLELGPDNQPQHF. The V call is TRBV7-2, the J call TRBJ1-5; no reliable D call. CDR1 is SGHTA, CDR2 FQGNSA, per germline. This CDR3 region has 16 residues.

V and J are TRBV11-1 and TRBJ2-7; possibly TRBD1 or TRBD2 for D (7 bases each). Trimming removed 5 bases at V and 1 base at J, with 24 bases between. The CDR3 runs 18 residues. Germline CDR1 and CDR2: SGHAT and FQDESV (reference sequence). The CDR3 loop reads CASSPLGEGTALSYEQYV. The CDR3 DNA sequence: TGTGCCAGCAGCCCCCTAGGGGAGGGGACAGCCCTTTCCTACGAGCAGTACGTC.

V usage is TRBV15 and J usage is TRBJ2-1; a weak D match, TRBD2 (6 bases). The CDR3 is 14 amino acids. Germline CDR1 and CDR2: LNHNV and YYDKDF (reference sequence). The V end was cut by 5 bases, the J end by 3 bases, with 11 bases between. CDR3 loop: CATSRGSFYNEQFF. The CDR3 DNA follows: TGTGCCACCAGCCGGGGGTCCTTCTACAATGAGCAGTTCTTC.

V gene TRBV9 combines with J gene TRBJ2-7, with D perhaps matching TRBD1 (6 bases). The CDR3 runs 16 residues. V shed 1 base and J shed 7 bases, with 21 bases lying between them. From germline, CDR1 is SGDLS and CDR2 YYNGEE. The chain's CDR3 is CASSVPGRQAYTEQYV. Written as DNA, the CDR3 is TGTGCCAGCAGCGTACCAGGAAGACAGGCCTACACTGAGCAGTACGTC.

About this clonotype: The CDR3 does not end in the conserved phenylalanine or tryptophan, so this is likely a read error. V usage is TRBV4-1 and J usage is TRBJ1-6; 10 nucleotides line up with TRBD1. Germline V gene sequence: CDR1 MGHRA, CDR2 YSYEKL. This CDR3 is built from 13 residues. V gave up 4 bases and J gave up 14 bases; unmatched junction bases: 5. CDR3 in amino acids: CASSRGQGQALHL. CDR3 in DNA: TGCGCCAGCAGCCGGGGACAGGGGCAAGCCCTCCACCTT.

V is TRBV5-4 and J is TRBJ2-1; TRBD2 matches at 7 bases. The V segment lost 2 bases and the J segment 10 bases; nucleotides outside the gene matches: 3. Germline V gene sequence: CDR1 SGHNT, CDR2 YYREEE (reference sequence). The CDR3 consists of 12 residues. The CDR3 region is CASSFTSAEQFF. Written as DNA, the CDR3 is TGTGCCAGCAGCTTTACTAGCGCGGAGCAGTTCTTC.

In regard to this clonotype: The junction and the germline gene differ at one end; a read error may be behind it. The V and J genes are TRBV5-4 and TRBJ1-1; D is uncertain. CDR1 and CDR2 (germline): SGHNT, YYREEE (reference sequence). The CDR3 has 12 residues. The CDR3 sequence: CASSHTGVRAFF. The CDR3 DNA reads as TGCGCCAGCAGCCATACTGGCGTTAGGGCTTTCTTT.

This clonotype was counted between two and nine times. The genes are TRBV5-5 and TRBJ1-5; tentatively, D is TRBD1 (6 bases). CDR3 size: 13 residues. The V gene lost 4 bases and the J gene lost 6 bases, with 11 bases spanning the gap. From germline, CDR1 is SGHKS and CDR2 YYEKEE (reference sequence). The CDR3 bases are TGTGCCAGCAGCCCTGCAGGGGCTCAGCCCCAGCATTTT. Protein: CASSPAGAQPQHF.

Of note for this clonotype: In this CDR3 the conserved last residue, phenylalanine or tryptophan, is missing, so a read error is likely. The DNA is omitted, as the CDR3 cannot be located on it reliably, and the CDR3 follows TCRdb's listing. The chain combines TRBV7-2 with TRBJ2-3. Per germline, CDR1 SGHTA and CDR2 FQGNSA. The length of the CDR3 is 13 amino acids, counting both ends. Here the CDR3 reads CASRVAGSHAQQY.

For this clonotype: A read error may account for a junction end that differs from germline. The rearrangement joins TRBV7-8 to TRBJ2-4; no clear D gene. The CDR3 extends over 12 amino acids. From germline, CDR1 is SGHVS and CDR2 FQNEAQ. The CDR3 reads CASGVAANVKDF. The CDR3 region has the DNA TGTGCCAGCGGAGTTGCTGCGAACGTTAAGGACTTC.

Turning to this clonotype: Without the conserved terminal phenylalanine or tryptophan, this CDR3 likely stems from a read error. The DNA is left out, because the CDR3 cannot be placed on it with certainty; the CDR3 is given as TCRdb lists it. The CDR3 spells CASSGPSAHTDTQ. The chain links TRBV7-9 to TRBJ1-2. Germline V gives CDR1 SEHNR, CDR2 FQNEAQ (reference sequence). The CDR3 adds up to 13 amino acids, both ends counted.

The CDR3 DNA reads TGTGCCAGCAGCGCCCCCACCGGGACTAGCGGGAGTCGGAACCACAATGAGCAGTTCTTC. Its translation is CASSAPTGTSGSRNHNEQFF. The chain uses TRBV6-5 and TRBJ2-1; TRBD2 matches at 14 bases. Germline CDR1 reads MNHEY; CDR2 reads SVGAGI. V lost 6 bases, J lost 5 bases, and 18 bases stayed unmatched. The CDR3 contains 20 residues.

The rearrangement uses TRBV7-6 and TRBJ1-2; D uncertain. This CDR3 is 16 amino acids long. The V end lost 4 bases, the J end lost 10 bases, and 25 bases lay between the germline ends. CDR1 is SGHVS, CDR2 FNYEAQ, per germline. CDR3 loop: CASSWTSGRGQETYTF. CDR3 in DNA: TGTGCCAGCAGCTGGACTAGCGGGCGGGGTCAGGAGACCTACACCTTC.

This clonotype came up a few times. The genes are TRBV20-1 and TRBJ1-5; D unclear. Germline lookup yields CDR1 DFQATT and CDR2 SNEGSKA (reference sequence). The V end was cut by 3 bases, the J end by 6 bases, with 9 bases between. The CDR3 length is 12 residues. The CDR3 here is CSASQSPQPQHF. The CDR3 coding sequence is TGCAGTGCTAGCCAGAGCCCTCAGCCCCAGCATTTT.

To note about this clonotype: Relative to the germline gene, one junction end is altered; a read error may explain this. The chain joins TRBV11-2 to TRBJ2-5; TRBD1 is a possible D gene (6 bases). This CDR3 has 12 amino acids. Germline V gene sequence: CDR1 SGHAT, CDR2 FQNNGV. The chain's CDR3 is CAGRGAGENQYF. The CDR3, as DNA: TGTGCCGGCAGGGGAGCCGGGGAGAACCAGTACTTC. Full variable domain (remainder filled in from reference TRBV11-2 and TRBJ2-5): EAGVAQSPRYKIIEKRQSVAFWCNPISGHATLYWYQQILGQGPKLLIQFQNNGVVDDSQLPKDRFSAERLKGVDSTLKIQPAKLEDSAVYLCAGRGAGENQYFGPGTRLLVL.

To note about this clonotype: The junction departs from germline at one end; a sequencing error may be responsible. The rearrangement joins TRBV7-3 to TRBJ2-7; D possibly corresponds to TRBD1 (6 bases). This CDR3 spans 14 amino acids. In germline, CDR1 is SGHTA, CDR2 FQGTGA. The CDR3 loop is CASSHTGTSDEPHF. CDR3 nucleotides: TGCGCCAGCAGCCATACAGGGACGTCCGACGAGCCCCACTTC.

V gene TRBV7-3 combines with J gene TRBJ2-7; possible D gene TRBD1, 6 bases. CDR3 length equals 18 residues. V lost 3 bases and J 3 bases, leaving 24 bases between the germline ends. CDR1 and CDR2 from the germline V gene are SGHTA and FQGTGA. The CDR3 coding sequence is TGTGCCAGCAGCTTTCCCCACGGGACAAAAGCCCCTTACTACGAGCAGTACGTC. Translating it yields CASSFPHGTKAPYYEQYV.

The V call is TRBV2, the J call TRBJ2-5, with D tentatively TRBD2 (6 bases). There are 15 residues in the CDR3. Germline values: CDR1 SNHLY, CDR2 FYNNEI. V lost 8 bases and J lost 9, with 25 bases in between. CDR3 residues: CASGAGGTWTQSQYF. In DNA form, the CDR3 reads TGTGCCAGCGGTGCTGGGGGGACTTGGACGCAGTCCCAGTACTTC.

This clonotype occurred a few times. This chain joins TRBV19 and TRBJ2-1; 7 positions match TRBD1. V trimming: 5 bases; J trimming: 5 bases; junction bases outside the gene matches: 3. This CDR3 region has 13 residues. CDR1 is LNHDA and CDR2 is SQIVND in the germline V gene (reference sequence). CDR3: CASSGTANNEQFF. In DNA form, the CDR3 reads TGTGCCAGTAGTGGGACAGCGAACAATGAGCAGTTCTTC.

This sequence joins TRBV5-5 and TRBJ2-3; D is possibly TRBD2 (6 bases). V lost 4 bases and J lost 4, with 10 bases in between. The CDR3 is 13 amino acids. The V gene's germline CDR1 is SGHKS and CDR2 YYEKEE (reference sequence). In DNA, the CDR3 is TGTGCCAGCAGCCGGAGACTAGCAGATACGCAGTATTTT. It translates to CASSRRLADTQYF.